The sequence of this T cell receptor beta chain was determined in a study of blood T cell repertoires in COVID-19. Study-wide context: Acute and convalescent COVID-19 samples came from the United States, Italy and Spain. PBMCs, B-cell-depleted T cells, or T cells provided the cDNA or gDNA that made up the material.

Germline lookup yields CDR1 DFQATT and CDR2 SNEGSKA (reference sequence). V lost 3 bases to trimming and J lost 6 bases, with 9 bases between them. CDR3 length: 12 amino acids. This clone occurred once. Authors' methods: The authors estimated nucleated cell counts from reference gene primer amplification. Some clones are missing from TCRdb's copy, which holds only in-frame ones; the method was immunoSEQ multiplex PCR. V, J and clone size were drawn from that table, and D and trimming were deduced from the DNA. The sample lists roughly 250,000 clones; about 80% were seen once. The TCR was taken from an elderly woman with acute or convalescent COVID-19. The sample consisted of peripheral blood. V is TRBV20-1 and J is TRBJ1-5; D gene unclear. CDR3 loop: CSASNPGQPQHF. In nucleotides, the CDR3 is TGCAGTGCTAGTAATCCCGGTCAGCCCCAGCATTTT.